Below are 30 T cell receptor beta chains sequenced from a single sample in a study of T cells in Graves' hyperthyroidism and ophthalmopathy. RNA transcripts gave rise to amplified TCR beta CDR3 regions. The primer set for the first-round RT-PCR of the TCR CDR3 was HTBI. A single record per CDR3 protein comes from TCRdb applying MiXCR to the multiplex PCR reads. Of some 510,000 distinct CDR3 sequences in the sample, around 46% were seen once. Sequencing was done on a sample of peripheral blood or thyroid tissue (not recorded which). The receptors were gathered from a woman aged 18-29 years with Graves' hyperthyroidism.

This clonotype occurred a few times. The genes are TRBV7-3 and TRBJ1-6, with D possibly being TRBD1 (5 bases). In germline, CDR1 is SGHTA, CDR2 FQGTGA. Trimming removed 5 bases from V and 13 bases from J, with 12 bases in between. There are 12 residues in the CDR3. The CDR3 region has the DNA TGTGCCAGCAGCCAAGAGTGGGGGCCCCTCCACTTT. This encodes CASSQEWGPLHF.

The rearrangement links TRBV19 to TRBJ1-5; D possibly corresponds to TRBD1 (6 bases). The V end lost 4 bases, the J end lost 2 bases, and 15 bases lay between the germline ends. Germline CDR1 and CDR2: LNHDA and SQIVND (reference sequence). The CDR3 length is 16 residues. CDR3 bases: TGTGCCAGTAGTACGGGGATCGCAGGGGGCAATCAGCCCCAGCATTTT. Protein sequence: CASSTGIAGGNQPQHF.

The chain recombines TRBV7-9 with TRBJ2-7; 7 nucleotides line up with TRBD2. CDR3 length: 17 amino acids. Unmatched junction bases numbered 16, after V lost 2 bases and J lost 6 bases. The germline V gene has CDR1 SEHNR and CDR2 FQNEAQ (reference sequence). The CDR3 DNA follows: TGTGCCAGCAGCTTAATGGGGACTATCTCTCCTTTGCCCGAGCAGTACTTC. Residues: CASSLMGTISPLPEQYF.

The chain links TRBV2 to TRBJ2-7; D might be TRBD1 (6 bases). This CDR3 has 16 amino acids. Trimming shortened V by 6 bases and J by 4 bases, and 22 bases separated the two germline ends. Per germline, CDR1 SNHLY and CDR2 FYNNEI. As DNA, the CDR3 is TGTGCCAGCAGGGAGACGGGACACCCTTTGAGATACGAGCAGTACTTC. Amino acid sequence: CASRETGHPLRYEQYF.

The chain employs TRBV24-1 and TRBJ2-6; tentative D call: TRBD2 (5 bases). CDR3 length: 14 amino acids. The V gene lost 10 bases and the J gene lost 0 bases, with 9 bases spanning the gap. The germline gives CDR1 KGHDR, CDR2 SFDVKD. This chain's CDR3 is CATGSRSGANVLTF. CDR3 nucleotides: TGTGCCACGGGGAGCCGCTCTGGGGCCAACGTCCTGACTTTC.

In its sample, this clonotype was seen many times. The gene calls are TRBV10-3 and TRBJ1-2; D gene uncertain. Trimming cost V 3 bases and J 7 bases, with 9 bases left between them. Germline V gene data show CDR1 as ENHRY and CDR2 as SYGVKD. This CDR3 is 12 amino acids long. CDR3 sequence: CAISDPAGGYTF. The CDR3 DNA sequence: TGTGCCATCAGTGATCCCGCTGGTGGCTACACCTTC.

CDR3 region: CASSKGLDAETQYF. The CDR3 nucleotides read TGCGCCAGCAGTAAAGGACTAGACGCGGAGACCCAGTACTTC. V is TRBV5-1 and J is TRBJ2-5, with 7 bases identical to TRBD2. Per the germline V gene, CDR1 is SGHRS and CDR2 is YFSETQ. Trimming at V came to 5 bases and at J to 5 bases, leaving 9 bases not matched to a gene. The CDR3 spans 14 residues.

This sequence joins TRBV7-9 and TRBJ2-7; the D gene is possibly TRBD1 (5 bases). Germline V lookup: CDR1 SEHNR, CDR2 FQNEAQ (reference sequence). The CDR3 has 14 residues. Trimming removed 1 base from V and 5 bases from J, with 12 bases in between. The CDR3 DNA is TGTGCCAGCAGCTTAGAAGGGGCGAGGAACGAGCAGTACTTC. Its protein product is CASSLEGARNEQYF.

This clonotype was counted only a few times. V usage is TRBV20-1 and J usage is TRBJ2-7; D call uncertain. Germline V gene lookup returns CDR1 DFQATT and CDR2 SNEGSKA (reference sequence). The CDR3 spans 13 residues. V was clipped by 0 bases and J by 3 bases, with 9 bases between them. CDR3 protein: CSARDRHHYEQYF. The CDR3 nucleotides read TGCAGTGCTAGAGATCGTCACCACTACGAGCAGTACTTC.

This chain connects TRBV29-1 to TRBJ2-5; D possibly corresponds to TRBD2 (5 bases). Trimming took 3 bases from V and 2 from J, leaving 10 bases between them. CDR3 length: 13 residues. Germline V CDR1 and CDR2: SQVTM, ANQGSEA. CDR3 in DNA: TGCAGCGTTGAGCGGGTCAAACAAGAGACCCAGTACTTC. Its protein is CSVERVKQETQYF.

This chain links TRBV24-1 with TRBJ1-2, with 7 bases aligning to TRBD1. The CDR3 has 14 amino acids. The V and J ends lost 5 bases and 3 bases, in that order; junction bases with no gene match: 5. From germline, CDR1 is KGHDR and CDR2 SFDVKD. CDR3 loop: CATSANQGDYGYTF. The CDR3 coding sequence is TGTGCCACCAGTGCTAACCAGGGGGACTATGGCTACACCTTC.

There are a few counts of this clonotype. The chain has TRBV9 and TRBJ1-2; D gene unclear. This CDR3 contains 14 residues. Germline V CDR1 and CDR2: SGDLS, YYNGEE. V lost 4 bases, J lost 2 bases, and 12 bases lay in between. This chain's CDR3 is CASSPRRENYGYTF. The CDR3 nucleotides are TGTGCCAGCAGCCCAAGGAGGGAGAACTATGGCTACACCTTC.

This sequence joins TRBV2 and TRBJ1-6; 7 nucleotides align to TRBD1. The germline V gene encodes CDR1 SNHLY and CDR2 FYNNEI. The junction had 15 bases not matched to a gene; V was cut back by 10 bases and J by 9 bases. The CDR3 is made up of 15 amino acids. The CDR3 sequence is CAIKRGTVNSSPLHF. CDR3 nucleotide sequence: TGTGCCATCAAAAGGGGGACAGTAAACAGTTCACCCCTCCACTTT.

This chain connects TRBV15 to TRBJ2-7, with D hard to call. V lost 0 bases and J lost 0, with 9 bases in between. Germline CDR1 is LNHNV and CDR2 is YYDKDF (reference sequence). The CDR3 runs to 15 residues. DNA of the CDR3: TGTGCCACCAGCAGAGATCTGGGTAGCTCCTACGAGCAGTACTTC. Residues: CATSRDLGSSYEQYF.

The chain uses TRBV20-1 and TRBJ2-6, with D maybe TRBD2 (5 bases). From germline, CDR1 is DFQATT and CDR2 SNEGSKA (reference sequence). Trimming shortened V by 1 base and J by 9 bases, and 10 bases separated the two germline ends. There are 13 residues in the CDR3. CDR3 sequence reads: CSARAIRDNVLTF. CDR3 nucleotide sequence: TGCAGTGCTAGAGCAATCCGGGACAACGTCCTGACTTTC.

This chain links TRBV20-1 with TRBJ1-5, with D possibly being TRBD1 (5 bases). Germline CDR1 reads DFQATT; CDR2 reads SNEGSKA (reference sequence). Deletions cut 6 bases from V and 3 bases from J, with 12 bases between. The CDR3 extends over 13 amino acids. The CDR3 nucleotides read TGCAGTGCCCATGGGGGATTCAATCAGCCCCAGCATTTT. It encodes CSAHGGFNQPQHF.

A word on this clonotype: Germline and junction disagree at one end, which may indicate a read error. CDR3 DNA sequence: TGCGCCAGTGCCGGGACTGGACATGAATACGAGCAGTACTTC. Protein sequence: CASAGTGHEYEQYF. This chain connects TRBV7-9 to TRBJ2-7, with D possibly being TRBD2 (6 bases). CDR1 and CDR2 from the germline V gene are SEHNR and FQNEAQ (reference sequence). CDR3 size: 14 residues.

This clonotype was observed a few times. The chain recombines TRBV19 with TRBJ1-5; D is undetermined. The CDR3 extends over 13 amino acids. Trimming took off 4 bases at V and 9 bases at J, with 13 bases between the two ends. Germline V lookup: CDR1 LNHDA, CDR2 SQIVND (reference sequence). The CDR3: CASSNGPVGPQHF. For the CDR3, the DNA is TGTGCCAGTAGTAACGGCCCGGTTGGGCCCCAGCATTTT. Drawing the rest from reference TRBV19 and TRBJ1-5, the complete variable domain is DGGITQSPKYLFRKEGQNVTLSCEQNLNHDAMYWYRQDPGQGLRLIYYSQIVNDFQKGDIAEGYSVSREKKESFPLTVTSAQKNPTAFYLCASSNGPVGPQHFGDGTRLSIL.

This clonotype appeared many times. This rearrangement joins TRBV2 to TRBJ1-5; D remains ambiguous. The V gene lost 6 bases and the J gene lost 4 bases, with 10 bases spanning the gap. The CDR3 is 13 residues long. The germline V gene has CDR1 SNHLY and CDR2 FYNNEI. The CDR3 nucleotides read TGTGCCAGCAGCTTCACGGATAATCAGCCCCAGCATTTT. Protein product: CASSFTDNQPQHF.

The table lists this clonotype with a few counts. CDR3 nucleotide sequence: TGTGCCACCAGTGATGGGGGACTAGCGGTTTTCACAGATACGCAGTATTTT. Its protein is CATSDGGLAVFTDTQYF. V is TRBV24-1 and J is TRBJ2-3; the match to TRBD2 covers 11 bases. Unmatched junction bases numbered 6, after V lost 3 bases and J lost 2 bases. Per germline, CDR1 KGHDR and CDR2 SFDVKD. There are 17 residues in the CDR3.

The chain carries TRBV25-1 and TRBJ1-3; D remains unclear. Germline values: CDR1 MGHDK, CDR2 SYGVNS. V was trimmed by 2 bases and J by 2 bases, leaving 7 bases between them. The CDR3 has 14 residues. CDR3 bases: TGTGCCAGCAGTGAAATGGGGACTGGAAACACCATATATTTT. Its translation: CASSEMGTGNTIYF.

Only a few counts were recorded for this clonotype. V is TRBV20-1 and J is TRBJ1-6; possible D gene TRBD1, 5 bases. The V and J ends lost 2 bases and 7 bases respectively, with 12 bases between them. Germline V gives CDR1 DFQATT, CDR2 SNEGSKA (reference sequence). There are 14 residues in the CDR3. This CDR3 is CSARIGTENSPLHF. CDR3 DNA sequence: TGCAGTGCTAGAATCGGGACGGAAAATTCACCCCTCCACTTT.

This clonotype has a handful of counts. The CDR3 is CATSDLPGTGSVGETQYF. Written as DNA, the CDR3 is TGTGCCACCAGTGATTTGCCAGGGACAGGGAGTGTCGGAGAGACCCAGTACTTC. The chain recombines TRBV24-1 with TRBJ2-5, with 9 bases aligning to TRBD1. The germline CDR1 and CDR2 sequences are KGHDR and SFDVKD. CDR3 length equals 18 residues. V lost 0 bases and J lost 4; bases outside the gene matches: 11.

This clonotype was recorded a few times. This chain uses TRBV6-1 with TRBJ1-5; no clear D. Per the germline V gene, CDR1 is MNHNS and CDR2 is SASEGT. This CDR3 comprises 15 residues. V shed 5 bases and J shed 5 bases, with 16 bases lying between them. The CDR3 region is CASSISYTEYQPQHF. CDR3 nucleotides: TGTGCCAGCAGTATTTCTTACACGGAATATCAGCCCCAGCATTTT.

The chain carries TRBV7-2 and TRBJ1-2; perhaps TRBD1 as D (6 bases). The CDR3 contains 14 residues. The V end lost 1 base, the J end lost 6 bases, and 12 bases lay between the germline ends. CDR1 and CDR2 from the germline V gene are SGHTA and FQGNSA. The CDR3 sequence is CASSLDRGADGYTF. CDR3 nucleotide sequence: TGTGCCAGCAGCTTAGATCGGGGGGCAGATGGCTACACCTTC.

The genes are TRBV19 and TRBJ1-5, with 7 bases fitting TRBD1. The CDR3 consists of 15 residues. J lost 3 bases, V lost 5 bases, and 7 bases had no gene match. The V gene's germline CDR1 is LNHDA and CDR2 SQIVND (reference sequence). The CDR3 sequence is CASSFAGGSNQPQHF. CDR3 bases: TGTGCCAGTAGTTTTGCAGGGGGTTCCAATCAGCCCCAGCATTTT.

This rearrangement joins TRBV5-5 to TRBJ2-7, with TRBD2 matching 10 bases. J gave up 0 bases and V 7 bases, and 4 bases lay outside the gene matches. Germline assignment: CDR1 SGHKS and CDR2 YYEKEE (reference sequence). The CDR3 loop spans 14 amino acids. The CDR3 DNA follows: TGTGCCAGCCGGACTAGCGGCGCCTCCTACGAGCAGTACTTC. It yields the protein CASRTSGASYEQYF.

Only a few counts were recorded for this clonotype. The chain carries TRBV20-1 and TRBJ2-7, with 12 nucleotides matching TRBD2. This CDR3 comprises 14 residues. Germline V gives CDR1 DFQATT, CDR2 SNEGSKA (reference sequence). Trimming took 5 bases from V and 2 from J; bases not matched to a gene: 4. The CDR3 protein is CSAGGLAGTYEQYF. The DNA for the CDR3 is TGCAGTGCTGGAGGACTAGCGGGAACCTACGAGCAGTACTTC.

This rearrangement joins TRBV9 to TRBJ2-7; the match to TRBD2 covers 10 bases. The length of the CDR3 is 17 residues. V gave up 4 bases and J gave up 2 bases; unmatched junction bases: 12. Germline CDR1 is SGDLS and CDR2 is YYNGEE. The CDR3 DNA reads TGTGCCAGCAGCCGCGCTTATAGCGGGAGGAACCCCTACGAGCAGTACTTC. Translating it yields CASSRAYSGRNPYEQYF.

J is TRBJ2-2 and V is TRBV29-1; 7 bases are shared with TRBD1. Germline CDR1 and CDR2: SQVTM and ANQGSEA. V dropped 1 base and J dropped 7; count of bases not matched to a gene: 0. The CDR3 has 12 amino acids. CDR3 amino acids: CSVEGTGGELFF. In nucleotides, the CDR3 is TGCAGCGTTGAAGGGACAGGCGGGGAGCTGTTTTTT.